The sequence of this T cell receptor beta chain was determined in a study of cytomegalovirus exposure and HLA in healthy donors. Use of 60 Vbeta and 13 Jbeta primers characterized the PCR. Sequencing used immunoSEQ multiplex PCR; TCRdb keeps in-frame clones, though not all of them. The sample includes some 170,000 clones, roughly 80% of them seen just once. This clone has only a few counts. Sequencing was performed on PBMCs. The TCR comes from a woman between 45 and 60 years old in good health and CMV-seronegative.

Written as DNA, the CDR3 is TGTGCCACCAGCAGAGAGGTTGGGAGTAGCAATCAGCCCCAGCATTTT. As protein: CATSREVGSSNQPQHF. The V call is TRBV15, the J call TRBJ1-5; D gene unclear. Germline-derived CDR1 and CDR2 are LNHNV and YYDKDF (reference sequence). Trimming cost V 0 bases and J 0 bases, with 9 bases left between them. CDR3 length: 16 amino acids.